The clone carrying this TCR beta chain was seen a single time. Its antigen is not known. This record belongs to a study of graft-versus-host responses after intestinal transplantation. Across the whole study: Once they had received anti-thymocyte globulin induction, all recipients took tacrolimus and steroids for around 3 years. Study-wide findings and caveats: Recipient bone marrow held GvH clones, some seen earlier in ileum or blood.

Using immunoSEQ multiplex PCR, the repertoire was profiled, and TCRdb retains in-frame clones only, with some absent. The sample includes around 15,000 clones, around 90% of them seen just once. The CDR3 is 13 amino acids. CDR1 and CDR2 (germline): SQVTM, ANQGSEA. V lost 4 bases to trimming and J lost 2 bases; unmatched junction nucleotides: 1. The receptor's source is a human patient who received an intestinal transplant, so some T cells may come from the graft donor. The material sequenced was PBMCs, taken 110 days after intestinal transplant. The rearrangement links TRBV29-1 to TRBJ2-2; TRBD1 aligns across 7 bases. The CDR3 DNA reads TGCAGCGTTGGACAGGGAAACACCGGGGAGCTGTTTTTT. It specifies CSVGQGNTGELFF.